The text below deals with one T cell receptor (beta chain). Participant age was roughly 18 to 89 years, and participants resided in fewer than 25 US areas. This sample is part of a study of blood T cell repertoires in COVID-19. Study-level background: Samples of COVID-19 (acute and convalescent) were obtained from the United States, Italy and Spain.

Trimming left V 6 bases short and J 9 bases short, with 20 bases between. Germline V CDR1 and CDR2: LGHDT, YNNKEL (reference sequence). The CDR3 loop spans 14 amino acids. TCRdb keeps only in-frame clones here, not all; method: immunoSEQ multiplex PCR. In the table there are fewer than 350,000 clones, roughly 90% of which are singletons. This chain joins TRBV3-1 (or the pseudogene TRBV3-2) and TRBJ2-5; D perhaps matches TRBD1 (7 bases). The clonotype comes from a woman in her 30s who had been exposed to COVID-19. The sequenced sample consisted of PBMCs or T cells enriched from blood (not recorded which). As DNA, the CDR3 is TGTGCCAGCAGTAGCGGCGACAGGGTTGGGGCCCAGTACTTC. This translates into CASSSGDRVGAQYF.